This TCR beta chain is from a study of blood T cell repertoires in COVID-19. The assay was immunoSEQ multiplex PCR, and TCRdb's table has in-frame clones only and misses some. The sample lists approximately 230,000 clones, 70% to 85% occurring once. The V gene's germline CDR1 is LGHDT and CDR2 YNNKEL (reference sequence). V lost 4 bases to trimming and J lost 7 bases; unmatched junction nucleotides: 6. CDR3 length: 13 amino acids. This clone showed up just once. The chain couples TRBV3-1 (or the pseudogene TRBV3-2) to TRBJ1-1, with 7 bases that match TRBD1. This sequence originates from a man aged 35-49 years who had recovered from COVID-19. Material for sequencing was PBMCs or T cells enriched from blood (not recorded which). The CDR3 is CASSPGTAYEAFF. CDR3 coding DNA: TGTGCCAGCAGCCCCGGGACAGCCTATGAAGCTTTCTTT.